This T cell receptor (beta chain) was found in a study of blood T cell repertoires in COVID-19. About the research overall: The United States, Italy and Spain provided the acute and convalescent COVID-19 samples. In each case, the material was cDNA or gDNA derived from T cells, B-cell-depleted T cells, or PBMCs.

V lost 3 bases and J lost 7; bases outside the gene matches: 8. The CDR3 covers 16 residues. Germline assignment: CDR1 SGDLS and CDR2 YYNGEE. This clone has more than one count but fewer than ten. Per the authors' pipeline: By means of reference gene primer amplification, nucleated cell counts were estimated. Some clones are missing from TCRdb's copy, which holds only in-frame ones; the method was immunoSEQ multiplex PCR. The DNA gave D and trimming, while V, J and clone size come from that table. The repertoire holds hundreds of thousands of clones, with around 84% as singletons. The sequence was collected from a man aged 25-45 years with active or convalescent COVID-19. Sequencing used peripheral blood. The V gene is TRBV9, the J gene TRBJ2-7, with 15 bases fitting TRBD2. CDR3 region: CASSASLGLAGGEQYF. The DNA for the CDR3 is TGTGCCAGCAGCGCCAGCCTAGGACTAGCGGGGGGGGAGCAGTACTTC.